This T cell receptor (beta chain) was documented in a study of CD8+ T cells in alopecia areata. Study results and caveats: Scalp sample data also include resident alphabeta T cells from normal skin. With tofacitinib ongoing, many expanded lesional clones persisted in both scalp and blood.

It was cDNA, reverse transcribed from extracted RNA, that served as the sequencing template. Using immunoSEQ multiplex PCR, the repertoire was profiled, and TCRdb retains in-frame clones only, with some absent. The sample carries hundreds of thousands of clones, around three fifths recorded once. The V end was cut by 0 bases, the J end by 5 bases, with 7 bases between. Looked up from germline, CDR1 is SGHRS and CDR2 is YFSETQ. This CDR3 spans 13 amino acids. Concerning this clone itself: The antigen is undetermined.

As to treatment: oral pan-JAK inhibitor, 5-10 mg twice daily. Material: CD4+ T cells sorted from blood, obtained at roughly week 52, from a patient treated with tofacitinib. The rearrangement links TRBV5-1 to TRBJ2-3; D may be TRBD1 (5 bases). This sequence originates from a human donor with alopecia areata. CDR3 amino acids: CASSLVGVDTQYF. The CDR3 DNA sequence: TGCGCCAGCAGCTTGGTAGGGGTAGATACGCAGTATTTT.